These 26 T cell receptor beta chains were all obtained from the same sample, sequenced in a study of blood T cell repertoires in COVID-19. The table came from immunoSEQ multiplex PCR; TCRdb's copy has only in-frame clones and leaves some out. This sample has fewer than 250,000 clones, with approximately 90% found just once. The sample consisted of peripheral blood. The source is a human donor in a cohort sampled during active COVID-19.

The J gene is TRBJ2-1, the V gene TRBV24-1, with 13 bases fitting TRBD2. This CDR3 has 14 amino acids. Germline CDR1 KGHDR, CDR2 SFDVKD. J gave up 4 bases and V 11 bases, and 4 bases lay outside the gene matches. In DNA, the CDR3 is TGTGCCAACGAGACTAGCGGGAGGTACAATGAGCAGTTCTTC. Translated: CANETSGRYNEQFF.

This clone was detected a few times. The chain joins TRBV30 to TRBJ1-6; 8 nucleotides line up with TRBD1. Per germline, CDR1 GTSNPN and CDR2 SVGIG (reference sequence). V dropped 2 bases and J dropped 5; count of bases not matched to a gene: 2. This CDR3 contains 14 residues. The CDR3 DNA reads TGTGCCTGGAGTCAGGGGGCGAATAATTCACCCCTCCACTTT. This gives the protein CAWSQGANNSPLHF.

This sequence joins TRBV28 and TRBJ2-7, with D possibly TRBD2 on 5 matching bases. Germline CDR1 reads MDHEN; CDR2 reads SYDVKM. V lost 5 bases and J lost 0, with 11 bases in between. This CDR3 comprises 14 residues. The CDR3 region is CASSPSGYSYEQYF. CDR3 bases: TGTGCCAGCAGTCCAAGCGGCTACTCCTACGAGCAGTACTTC.

This clone was counted between two and nine times. The J gene is TRBJ2-7, the V gene TRBV4-2; D is uncertain. The CDR3 has 14 amino acids. Germline assignment: CDR1 LGHNA and CDR2 YNFKEQ. With 3 bases removed from V and 1 base from J, the gap between germline ends came to 10 bases. CDR3 residues: CASSQLTSSYEQYF. The CDR3 DNA reads TGTGCCAGCAGCCAGCTGACATCTTCCTACGAGCAGTACTTC.

The chain has TRBV5-1 and TRBJ2-7; 8 nucleotides agree with TRBD2. This CDR3 spans 16 amino acids. Germline V CDR1 and CDR2: SGHRS, YFSETQ. V shed 4 bases and J 1 base; nucleotides not matched to a gene: 10. CDR3 in DNA: TGCGCCAGCAGCCCCCAGAGGGCGGGGGGATCCTACGAGCAGTACTTC. This gives the protein CASSPQRAGGSYEQYF. The complete variable domain, with remaining parts taken from reference TRBV5-1 and TRBJ2-7, reads KAGVTQTPRYLIKTRGQQVTLSCSPISGHRSVSWYQQTPGQGLQFLFEYFSETQRNKGNFPGRFSGRQFSNSRSEMNVSTLELGDSALYLCASSPQRAGGSYEQYFGPGTRLTVT.

There are a few counts of this clone. The gene calls are TRBV24-1 and TRBJ2-7, with 9 nucleotides matching TRBD2. In germline, CDR1 is KGHDR, CDR2 SFDVKD. The CDR3 is 15 amino acids. Unmatched junction bases numbered 6, after V lost 3 bases and J lost 4 bases. CDR3 in amino acids: CATSDTTSGGYEQYF. The CDR3 coding sequence is TGTGCCACCAGTGATACGACTAGCGGCGGATACGAGCAGTACTTC.

The chain combines TRBV4-1 with TRBJ1-4; D uncertain. Trimming took off 0 bases at V and 5 bases at J, with 16 bases between the two ends. The CDR3 totals 17 residues. The germline gives CDR1 MGHRA, CDR2 YSYEKL. DNA for the CDR3: TGCGCCAGCAGCCAAGATGGACTAACCTACCCCAATGAAAAACTGTTTTTT. This encodes CASSQDGLTYPNEKLFF.

This clone was picked up one time. J is TRBJ1-5 and V is TRBV6-2 or TRBV6-3; D call uncertain. The germline CDR1 and CDR2 sequences are MNHEY and SVGEGT. Trimming pared 1 base from V and 6 bases from J, leaving 7 bases between. CDR3 length: 13 residues. The chain's CDR3 is CASSYFGSQPQHF. The CDR3 DNA reads as TGTGCCAGCAGTTACTTCGGGAGTCAGCCCCAGCATTTT.

The chain recombines TRBV11-2 with TRBJ1-1, with 10 nucleotides matching TRBD1. V was clipped by 3 bases and J by 6 bases; unmatched bases: 4. The CDR3 length is 14 residues. Germline CDR1 and CDR2: SGHAT and FQNNGV. The CDR3 region has the DNA TGTGCCAGCAGCTTCGGGACAGGGGTTTCTGAAGCTTTCTTT. Encoded protein: CASSFGTGVSEAFF.

Concerning this clone: Other DNA sequences in the same sample also yield this CDR3. The chain is built from TRBV2 and TRBJ2-7; 11 bases are shared with TRBD2. Germline V gene lookup returns CDR1 SNHLY and CDR2 FYNNEI. The CDR3 length is 14 residues. V was pared by 6 bases and J by 1 base, with 2 bases of the junction left unmatched. This CDR3 is CASRTSGGSYEQYF. The CDR3 nucleotides are TGTGCCAGCAGAACTAGCGGGGGATCCTACGAGCAGTACTTC.

The chain recombines TRBV18 with TRBJ2-2; D not resolved. V was pared by 6 bases and J by 2 bases, with 10 bases between. Germline loops: CDR1 KGHSH, CDR2 LQKENI. The CDR3 spans 14 residues. CDR3 region: CASSTRLNTGELFF. The CDR3 DNA follows: TGTGCCAGCTCTACCAGGTTAAACACCGGGGAGCTGTTTTTT.

The V gene is TRBV10-3, the J gene TRBJ2-1; D may be TRBD2 (6 bases). Germline CDR1 and CDR2: ENHRY and SYGVKD. V was shortened by 0 bases and J by 5 bases, with 17 bases between the two germline ends. This CDR3 is built from 17 residues. The CDR3 region has the DNA TGTGCCATCAGTGAGTCGTTGGGGGGATTGAGCAACAATGAGCAGTTCTTC. This sequence encodes CAISESLGGLSNNEQFF.

This clone was seen a handful of times. CDR3 coding DNA: TGCGCCAGCAGCCTCACGCGGGGCTACGAGCAGTACTTC. This translates into CASSLTRGYEQYF. This rearrangement joins TRBV4-1 to TRBJ2-7; possible D gene TRBD2, 6 bases. CDR3 size: 13 residues. Trimming removed 4 bases at V and 3 bases at J, with 10 bases between. Germline V gene data show CDR1 as MGHRA and CDR2 as YSYEKL.

V and J are TRBV4-3 and TRBJ2-1; tentatively, D is TRBD1 (5 bases). The CDR3 extends over 18 amino acids. Germline V CDR1 and CDR2: LGHNA, YSLEER. With 0 bases removed from V and 4 bases from J, the gap between germline ends came to 19 bases. In nucleotides, the CDR3 is TGCGCCAGCAGCCAAGATACCCCCCGCAGGGCCGGTTACAATGAGCAGTTCTTC. Translated, it gives CASSQDTPRRAGYNEQFF.

The chain employs TRBV30 and TRBJ2-1; TRBD1 might be the D (6 bases). V shed 3 bases and J shed 11 bases, with 17 bases lying between them. CDR1 is GTSNPN, CDR2 SVGIG, per germline (reference sequence). CDR3 length: 13 amino acids. CDR3 DNA sequence: TGTGCCTGGAGCGAAGGGACATTGGAAAAGCAGTTCTTC. This codes for CAWSEGTLEKQFF.

The chain recombines TRBV15 with TRBJ1-4; maybe TRBD1 (5 bases). V lost 5 bases to trimming and J lost 8 bases, with 18 bases between them. The CDR3 is 15 amino acids. Germline V gives CDR1 LNHNV, CDR2 YYDKDF (reference sequence). The CDR3: CATSGGTLGLEKLFF. The DNA for the CDR3 is TGTGCCACCAGCGGGGGGACCCTCGGTTTGGAAAAACTGTTTTTT.

This chain connects TRBV5-1 to TRBJ2-2, with 13 nucleotides matching TRBD2. Trimming cost V 0 bases and J 6 bases; bases outside gene matches: 2. The CDR3 totals 16 residues. Germline loops: CDR1 SGHRS, CDR2 YFSETQ. CDR3 in DNA: TGCGCCAGCAGCTTGGTGGGACTAGCGGGGTCCGGGGAGCTGTTTTTT. As protein: CASSLVGLAGSGELFF. Based on the CDR3 plus reference TRBV5-1 and TRBJ2-2, the full variable domain is KAGVTQTPRYLIKTRGQQVTLSCSPISGHRSVSWYQQTPGQGLQFLFEYFSETQRNKGNFPGRFSGRQFSNSRSEMNVSTLELGDSALYLCASSLVGLAGSGELFFGEGSRLTVL.

The chain combines TRBV18 with TRBJ2-1; D is perhaps TRBD1 (5 bases). Germline-derived CDR1 and CDR2 are KGHSH and LQKENI. V lost 3 bases and J lost 4, with 16 bases in between. CDR3 length: 16 amino acids. DNA for the CDR3: TGTGCCAGCTCACCGGGTCCTGGGGCCCTATACAATGAGCAGTTCTTC. This encodes CASSPGPGALYNEQFF.

CDR3 nucleotide sequence: TGTGCCAGCAGCCCGGGACAGAAGAACACCGGGGAGCTGTTTTTT. Amino acids: CASSPGQKNTGELFF. V usage is TRBV3-1 (or the pseudogene TRBV3-2) and J usage is TRBJ2-2, with TRBD1 matching 7 bases. This CDR3 region has 15 residues. The V gene end was trimmed by 4 bases and the J gene end by 1 base; junction bases not matched to a gene: 3. Per germline, CDR1 LGHDT and CDR2 YNNKEL (reference sequence).

The chain employs TRBV28 and TRBJ1-1, with 7 bases lining up with TRBD1. The germline gives CDR1 MDHEN, CDR2 SYDVKM. V shed 2 bases, J shed 1 base, and the junction held 7 bases outside the gene matches. This CDR3 has 16 amino acids. The DNA for the CDR3 is TGTGCCAGCAGTTTACAGGGGGACCTAAAGAACACTGAAGCTTTCTTT. This encodes CASSLQGDLKNTEAFF.

The rearrangement uses TRBV28 and TRBJ1-1, with TRBD1 matching over 7 bases. The CDR3 has 16 residues. From germline, CDR1 is MDHEN and CDR2 SYDVKM. The junction had 14 bases not matched to a gene; V was cut back by 6 bases and J by 4 bases. The CDR3 sequence is CASSRIQDRVGTEAFF. CDR3 nucleotides: TGTGCCAGCAGCCGCATACAAGACAGGGTGGGCACTGAAGCTTTCTTT.

The chain couples TRBV5-1 to TRBJ2-7; TRBD1 agrees at 11 bases. This CDR3 contains 15 residues. V gave up 0 bases and J gave up 6 bases; unmatched junction bases: 5. Germline CDR1 reads SGHRS; CDR2 reads YFSETQ. The CDR3 coding sequence is TGCGCCAGCAGCTTGGCCCCCGGGACAGGGGGCGAGCAGTACTTC. It codes for CASSLAPGTGGEQYF. Full variable domain (outside the CDR3, taken from reference TRBV5-1 and TRBJ2-7): KAGVTQTPRYLIKTRGQQVTLSCSPISGHRSVSWYQQTPGQGLQFLFEYFSETQRNKGNFPGRFSGRQFSNSRSEMNVSTLELGDSALYLCASSLAPGTGGEQYFGPGTRLTVT.

This clone was seen only once. This sequence joins TRBV5-1 and TRBJ2-7; 7 nucleotides line up with TRBD1. Germline V lookup: CDR1 SGHRS, CDR2 YFSETQ. V gave up 5 bases and J gave up 0 bases; unmatched junction bases: 5. The CDR3 spans 14 residues. CDR3 amino acids: CASRPGTDSYEQYF. The DNA of the CDR3 is TGCGCCAGCAGACCCGGGACAGACTCCTACGAGCAGTACTTC.

The V gene is TRBV7-2, the J gene TRBJ1-1; weak D call: TRBD1 (6 bases). CDR3 length: 15 amino acids. Germline CDR1 and CDR2: SGHTA and FQGNSA. V lost 5 bases to trimming and J lost 1 base, with 14 bases between them. The CDR3 sequence: CASSPSMGANTEAFF. In DNA, the CDR3 is TGTGCCAGCAGCCCTTCAATGGGGGCGAACACTGAAGCTTTCTTT. Supplemented by reference TRBV7-2 and TRBJ1-1, the full variable domain reads GAGVSQSPSNKVTEKGKDVELRCDPISGHTALYWYRQSLGQGLEFLIYFQGNSAPDKSGLPSDRFSAERTGGSVSTLTIQRTQQEDSAVYLCASSPSMGANTEAFFGQGTRLTVV.

The chain recombines TRBV30 with TRBJ2-4; 8 bases fit TRBD2. Germline loops: CDR1 GTSNPN, CDR2 SVGIG (reference sequence). J was trimmed by 6 bases and V by 0 bases; bases with no gene match: 4. The CDR3 extends over 14 amino acids. DNA for the CDR3: TGTGCCTGGAGTGTAGCGGGAGAAGCAAACATTCAGTACTTC. It is translated as CAWSVAGEANIQYF.

This rearrangement joins TRBV2 to TRBJ2-1; TRBD2 matches 7 bases. The CDR3 contains 18 residues. Germline CDR1 is SNHLY and CDR2 is FYNNEI. J lost 4 bases, V lost 4 bases, and 16 bases had no gene match. The CDR3 sequence: CASSGGSRGGRGYNEQFF. The CDR3 DNA reads TGTGCCAGCAGTGGAGGGTCTCGCGGGGGAAGGGGTTACAATGAGCAGTTCTTC. The entire variable domain, with the rest obtained from reference TRBV2 and TRBJ2-1, is as follows: EPEVTQTPSHQVTQMGQEVILRCVPISNHLYFYWYRQILGQKVEFLVSFYNNEISEKSEIFDDQFSVERPDGSNFTLKIRSTKLEDSAMYFCASSGGSRGGRGYNEQFFGPGTRLTVL.